Listed below are T cell receptor beta chains from one sample, sequenced in a study of cytomegalovirus exposure and HLA in healthy donors. Method: immunoSEQ multiplex PCR; TCRdb's copy keeps in-frame clones and lacks some. The sample consists of some 150,000 clones, more than 75% of them appearing once. Sequenced: PBMCs. These receptors all come from a human donor in good health. CDR3s include the opening cysteine and the closing phenylalanine or tryptophan. A D gene is named only where the DNA matches it firmly. Where a row states a size, it is once, few, many or the class of an expanded clone; other rows omit it.

clone size	V gene	D gene	J gene	CDR3 DNA	CDR3 protein
few	TRBV19	TRBD1	TRBJ1-2	TGTGCCAGTAGTCCGGGACAGGGGTATGGCTACACCTTC	CASSPGQGYGYTF
.	TRBV18	.	TRBJ2-2	TGTGCCAGCTCAATCGGGGGAACCGGGGAGCTGTTTTTT	CASSIGGTGELFF
.	TRBV10-3	TRBD2	TRBJ2-1	TGTGCCATCAGTGAGGCTAGCGGGACCCTCGGGCAGTTCTTC	CAISEASGTLGQFF
once	TRBV29-1	TRBD1	TRBJ2-3	TGCAGCGTTGCCGGGACAGCTACCCGGTCGGATACGCAGTATTTT	CSVAGTATRSDTQYF
.	TRBV7-2	.	TRBJ1-1	TGTGCCAGCAGCTTATATGCGCTTATGAACACTGAAGCTTTCTTT	CASSLYALMNTEAFF
.	TRBV5-1	TRBD1	TRBJ2-2	TGCGCCAGCAGCTCCGCGACAGGGTGGTACACCGGGGAGCTGTTTTTT	CASSSATGWYTGELFF
few	TRBV4-2	.	TRBJ1-2	TGTGCCAGCAGCCAAGATCGGGGGGGAGGGAAGGGCTACACCTTC	CASSQDRGGGKGYTF
.	TRBV6-5	TRBD1	TRBJ2-1	TGTGCCAGCAGTCGCCAGGGGGCGGACTACAATGAGCAGTTCTTC	CASSRQGADYNEQFF
.	TRBV5-1	TRBD1	TRBJ2-7	TGCGCCAGCAGCTTACCCGACAGGGTCGAGCAGTACTTC	CASSLPDRVEQYF
.	TRBV6-1	.	TRBJ2-1	TGTGCCAGCAGTGACCGGTTCTTC	CASSDRFF
.	TRBV28	TRBD1	TRBJ1-1	TGTGCCAGTAAACCGTTGGACAGGGACACTGAAGCTTTCTTT	CASKPLDRDTEAFF
.	TRBV11-2	.	TRBJ2-2	TGTGCCAGCAGCTTAGTTACAGGAACTAGCTACACCGGGGAGCTGTTTTTT	CASSLVTGTSYTGELFF
.	TRBV6-5	.	TRBJ2-1	TGTGCCAGCAGTTCCTCCTGGAGGGATGAGCAGTTCTTC	CASSSSWRDEQFF
.	TRBV11-2	TRBD1	TRBJ1-2	TGTGCCAGCAGCTTAGGAGGGACAGGGTCCTATGGCTACACCTTC	CASSLGGTGSYGYTF
.	TRBV19	TRBD2	TRBJ2-7	TGTGCCAGTAGTAAAGGACTAGCGGGAGGCTACGAGCAGTACTTC	CASSKGLAGGYEQYF